This entry lists 15 T cell receptor beta chains sequenced from one sample in a study of regulatory T cells in long-lasting Graves disease. Researchers made TCR beta libraries by using iRepertoire HTBI primers and running Arm-PCR on CDR3 regions. TCRdb re-analysed the multiplex PCR reads in MiXCR, keeping a single row per CDR3 protein. Of 700,000 or so distinct CDR3 sequences detected, 30% appear once; the ten largest clones hold roughly 40%. Time point denoted: persistent/refractory GD, antithyroid drugs over 5 years with positive TRAb. TCR sequences were obtained from RNA taken from PBMCs. Sequencing was performed on peripheral blood mononuclear cells (PBMCs), taken when the disease was refractory, from a patient treated with antithyroid drugs. Every receptor here comes from a female donor with Graves disease.

This clonotype was counted between two and nine times. The chain links TRBV12-3 or TRBV12-4 to TRBJ1-2, with D hard to call. Trimming left V 7 bases short and J 2 bases short, with 14 bases between. This CDR3 comprises 14 residues. The CDR3 sequence is CASNPDGLNYGYTF. In nucleotides, the CDR3 is TGTGCCAGCAACCCGGACGGGTTAAACTATGGCTACACCTTC.

This clonotype was picked up many times. CDR3 in amino acids: CASRQGLGSQPQHF. The CDR3 nucleotides read TGTGCCAGCAGACAGGGGTTGGGAAGTCAGCCCCAGCATTTT. The chain uses TRBV2 and TRBJ1-5; TRBD1 agrees at 7 bases. Germline CDR1 SNHLY, CDR2 FYNNEI. The CDR3 spans 14 residues. The trim removed 6 bases at V and 6 bases at J, leaving 8 bases unmatched.

This clonotype has a count of ten or more. This sequence joins TRBV2 and TRBJ1-2; D might be TRBD1 (6 bases). Between the trimmed V and J ends, which lost 6 bases and 3 bases, there was a span of 17 bases. This CDR3 comprises 15 residues. The germline V gene has CDR1 SNHLY and CDR2 FYNNEI. DNA of the CDR3: TGTGCCAGCAGGCCCAGCAGACAGGCGCACTATGGCTACACCTTC. Translated, it gives CASRPSRQAHYGYTF.

The V call is TRBV19, the J call TRBJ2-7; D might be TRBD2 (6 bases). Germline V gives CDR1 LNHDA, CDR2 SQIVND (reference sequence). Trimming left V 5 bases short and J 0 bases short, with 17 bases between. The CDR3 spans 16 residues. CDR3 coding DNA: TGTGCCAGTAGTCCCCGGAGGGGTCCCCGCTCCTACGAGCAGTACTTC. Its translation: CASSPRRGPRSYEQYF.

The rearrangement uses TRBV6-9 and TRBJ2-5; TRBD1 matches 8 bases. CDR3 length equals 15 residues. The germline V gene encodes CDR1 MNHGY and CDR2 SVAAGI. Trimming took 3 bases from V and 5 from J; bases not matched to a gene: 8. DNA for the CDR3: TGTGCCAGCAGTTACTCACAGGGGGTTGGTGAGACCCAGTACTTC. The encoded protein is CASSYSQGVGETQYF.

The gene calls are TRBV30 and TRBJ2-5, with D possibly being TRBD2 (6 bases). This CDR3 contains 15 residues. Germline V gives CDR1 GTSNPN, CDR2 SVGIG (reference sequence). With 2 bases removed from V and 0 bases from J, the gap between germline ends came to 13 bases. CDR3 in amino acids: CAWSTGVNHQETQYF. Here the CDR3 DNA reads TGTGCCTGGAGTACGGGGGTGAACCACCAAGAGACCCAGTACTTC.

The V gene is TRBV29-1, the J gene TRBJ1-1; D ambiguous. Germline values: CDR1 SQVTM, CDR2 ANQGSEA. V lost 8 bases, J lost 3 bases, and 19 bases lay in between. The CDR3 covers 14 residues. CDR3 in amino acids: CSFLEVRADTEAFF. The CDR3 nucleotides read TGCAGCTTTCTCGAAGTGAGGGCGGACACTGAAGCTTTCTTT. Full variable domain (missing parts from reference TRBV29-1 and TRBJ1-1): SAVISQKPSRDICQRGTSLTIQCQVDSQVTMMFWYRQQPGQSLTLIATANQGSEATYESGFVIDKFPISRPNLTFSTLTVSNMSPEDSSIYLCSFLEVRADTEAFFGQGTRLTVV.

This clonotype was found many times. The gene calls are TRBV11-1 and TRBJ2-2, with 7 bases matching TRBD1. Trimming removed 3 bases from V and 10 bases from J; junction bases left unmatched: 5. The CDR3 spans 13 residues. The germline V gene encodes CDR1 SGHAT and CDR2 FQDESV (reference sequence). As DNA, the CDR3 is TGTGCCAGCAGCTTGGTCAGGGGGTCGGAGCTGTTTTTT. Its protein product is CASSLVRGSELFF.

This clonotype was recorded at least ten times. The chain couples TRBV2 to TRBJ1-5, with D perhaps matching TRBD1 (6 bases). CDR1 is SNHLY and CDR2 is FYNNEI in the germline V gene. V shed 4 bases and J shed 5 bases, with 15 bases lying between them. The CDR3 totals 15 residues. CDR3 sequence: CASSGEGGADQPQHF. The CDR3, as DNA: TGTGCCAGCAGTGGCGAGGGGGGGGCGGATCAGCCCCAGCATTTT.

CDR3 in amino acids: CSARVGQTMNTEAFF. CDR3 coding DNA: TGCAGTGCTAGAGTCGGACAGACTATGAACACTGAAGCTTTCTTT. V gene TRBV20-1 combines with J gene TRBJ1-1, with D maybe TRBD1 (6 bases). Trimming removed 1 base from V and 0 bases from J, with 12 bases in between. Germline V gene sequence: CDR1 DFQATT, CDR2 SNEGSKA (reference sequence). This CDR3 has 15 amino acids.

The genes are TRBV10-3 and TRBJ1-1; D is ambiguous. The CDR3 consists of 11 residues. Germline CDR1 and CDR2: ENHRY and SYGVKD. Trimming stripped 6 bases from V and 5 bases from J, with 7 bases between. Here the CDR3 DNA reads TGTGCCATCAGGAGTGAAACTGAAGCTTTCTTT. As protein: CAIRSETEAFF.

This clonotype was seen a few times. One end of the junction varies from germline; a read error may be responsible. This chain connects TRBV6-1 to TRBJ2-7; the D is unclear. CDR1 and CDR2 (germline): MNHNS, SASEGT. The CDR3 extends over 11 amino acids. DNA of the CDR3: TGTGCCAGCTCCTGGTCCTCCGAGCAGTACTTC. It encodes CASSWSSEQYF.

The V and J genes are TRBV6-1 and TRBJ2-4, with TRBD2 as a possible D gene (6 bases). Trimming removed 6 bases at V and 0 bases at J, with 9 bases between. The germline V gene encodes CDR1 MNHNS and CDR2 SASEGT. There are 14 residues in the CDR3. The DNA of the CDR3 is TGTGCCAGCAGGGCGGGGATAGCCAAAAACATTCAGTACTTC. This codes for CASRAGIAKNIQYF.

The genes are TRBV29-1 and TRBJ2-3; 13 nucleotides agree with TRBD2. This CDR3 is 14 amino acids long. V lost 6 bases, J lost 6 bases, and 6 bases stayed unmatched. Germline V lookup: CDR1 SQVTM, CDR2 ANQGSEA. In DNA, the CDR3 is TGCAGCGTCTCAAGGACTAGCGGGAGTGATACGCAGTATTTT. It specifies CSVSRTSGSDTQYF.

This clonotype appeared a few times. This chain uses TRBV11-2 with TRBJ1-2, with D perhaps TRBD1 (6 bases). Germline CDR1 reads SGHAT; CDR2 reads FQNNGV. The CDR3 runs 15 residues. Trimming took off 9 bases at V and 4 bases at J, with 21 bases between the two ends. As DNA, the CDR3 is TGTGCCAGTACCATTGGAGAGGGGGACCTCTATGGCTACACCTTC. This encodes CASTIGEGDLYGYTF. Full variable domain (rest looked up from reference TRBV11-2 and TRBJ1-2): EAGVAQSPRYKIIEKRQSVAFWCNPISGHATLYWYQQILGQGPKLLIQFQNNGVVDDSQLPKDRFSAERLKGVDSTLKIQPAKLEDSAVYLCASTIGEGDLYGYTFGSGTRLTVV.